These 7 T cell receptor beta chains came from one sample sequenced in a study of blood T cells in healthy people across ages. Together with a sample-barcoded 5' primer, a J-beta primer mix was included in a second PCR lasting about 7 to 11 cycles. In TCRdb, the 5' RACE reads were re-called with MiXCR into one record per CDR3 protein. The sample includes 1.5 million to 2 million distinct CDR3 sequences, about 31% of them seen just once. Sequencing was done on a sample of blood. These receptors all stem from a young woman in good health.

This clonotype was counted ten times or more. The V gene is TRBV20-1, the J gene TRBJ2-1, with D unclear. The CDR3 has 15 amino acids. V was shortened by 3 bases and J by 0 bases, with 12 bases between the two germline ends. Germline CDR1 is DFQATT and CDR2 is SNEGSKA (reference sequence). The CDR3: CSASVRANSYNEQFF. The CDR3 bases are TGCAGTGCTAGCGTTCGGGCCAACTCCTACAATGAGCAGTTCTTC.

This clonotype was seen more than once but under ten times. The rearrangement links TRBV9 to TRBJ2-1, with TRBD2 matching 8 bases. The CDR3 loop spans 15 amino acids. The V gene end was trimmed by 4 bases and the J gene end by 4 bases; junction bases not matched to a gene: 7. Germline assignment: CDR1 SGDLS and CDR2 YYNGEE. The CDR3 loop reads CASSHQRETYNEQFF. In DNA form, the CDR3 reads TGTGCCAGCAGCCATCAGCGGGAGACGTACAATGAGCAGTTCTTC.

This clonotype came up a few times. This rearrangement joins TRBV5-6 to TRBJ2-7, with D possibly being TRBD1 (6 bases). The germline gives CDR1 SGHDT, CDR2 YYEEEE. V shed 4 bases and J shed 1 base, with 18 bases lying between them. The length of the CDR3 is 16 residues. The chain's CDR3 is CASSVTAGAKSYEQYF. The CDR3 coding sequence is TGTGCCAGCAGCGTTACAGCAGGGGCGAAATCCTACGAGCAGTACTTC.

The rearrangement links TRBV29-1 to TRBJ1-5; tentative D call: TRBD1 (6 bases). V lost 4 bases and J lost 2, with 12 bases in between. CDR1 SQVTM and CDR2 ANQGSEA come from the germline V gene. The CDR3 is 14 residues long. The CDR3 sequence is CSVGLPGGNQPQHF. The CDR3 coding sequence is TGCAGCGTTGGTCTACCAGGGGGCAATCAGCCCCAGCATTTT.

On this clonotype itself: With a much larger clone just one base away, this may be a read error. The chain recombines TRBV6-1 with TRBJ2-1; 7 bases line up with TRBD1. CDR3 length equals 17 residues. Germline loops: CDR1 MNHNS, CDR2 SASEGT. Here the CDR3 DNA reads TGTGCCGGCAGTGAAGCGTGGGACAGCAAGATCTACAATGAGCAGTTCTTC. Translation: CAGSEAWDSKIYNEQFF.

The V gene is TRBV13, the J gene TRBJ1-6; D is uncertain. Germline assignment: CDR1 PRHDT and CDR2 FYEKMQ (reference sequence). This CDR3 has 14 amino acids. Trimming removed 1 base at V and 5 bases at J, with 6 bases between. Here the CDR3 reads CASSLVQNNSPLHF. The CDR3 nucleotides read TGTGCCAGCAGCTTAGTACAGAATAATTCACCCCTCCACTTT.

The chain is built from TRBV11-2 and TRBJ2-5; 7 positions agree with TRBD2. The ends lost 3 bases at V and 1 base at J; junction bases unmatched: 8. The germline V gene has CDR1 SGHAT and CDR2 FQNNGV. The CDR3 covers 16 residues. The CDR3 bases are TGTGCCAGCAGCTTGTACGCTAGCGGCCTCCAAGAGACCCAGTACTTC. Translating it yields CASSLYASGLQETQYF. Using reference TRBV11-2 and TRBJ2-5 for the parts outside the CDR3, the full variable domain is EAGVAQSPRYKIIEKRQSVAFWCNPISGHATLYWYQQILGQGPKLLIQFQNNGVVDDSQLPKDRFSAERLKGVDSTLKIQPAKLEDSAVYLCASSLYASGLQETQYFGPGTRLLVL.